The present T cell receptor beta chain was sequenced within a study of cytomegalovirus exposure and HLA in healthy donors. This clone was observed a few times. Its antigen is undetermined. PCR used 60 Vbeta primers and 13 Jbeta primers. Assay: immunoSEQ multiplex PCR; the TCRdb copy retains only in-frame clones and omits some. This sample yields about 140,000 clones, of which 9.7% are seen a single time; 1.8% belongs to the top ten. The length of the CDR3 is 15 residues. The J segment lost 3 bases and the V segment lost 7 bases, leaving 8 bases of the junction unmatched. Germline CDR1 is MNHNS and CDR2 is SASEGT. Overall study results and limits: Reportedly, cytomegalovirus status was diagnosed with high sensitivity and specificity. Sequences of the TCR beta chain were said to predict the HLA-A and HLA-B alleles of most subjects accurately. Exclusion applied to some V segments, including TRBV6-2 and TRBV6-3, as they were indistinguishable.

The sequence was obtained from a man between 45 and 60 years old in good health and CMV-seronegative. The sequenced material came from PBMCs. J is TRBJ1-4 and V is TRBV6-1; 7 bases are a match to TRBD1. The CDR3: CASTKMGQPNEKLFF. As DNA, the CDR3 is TGTGCCAGCACCAAGATGGGACAGCCTAATGAAAAACTGTTTTTT.